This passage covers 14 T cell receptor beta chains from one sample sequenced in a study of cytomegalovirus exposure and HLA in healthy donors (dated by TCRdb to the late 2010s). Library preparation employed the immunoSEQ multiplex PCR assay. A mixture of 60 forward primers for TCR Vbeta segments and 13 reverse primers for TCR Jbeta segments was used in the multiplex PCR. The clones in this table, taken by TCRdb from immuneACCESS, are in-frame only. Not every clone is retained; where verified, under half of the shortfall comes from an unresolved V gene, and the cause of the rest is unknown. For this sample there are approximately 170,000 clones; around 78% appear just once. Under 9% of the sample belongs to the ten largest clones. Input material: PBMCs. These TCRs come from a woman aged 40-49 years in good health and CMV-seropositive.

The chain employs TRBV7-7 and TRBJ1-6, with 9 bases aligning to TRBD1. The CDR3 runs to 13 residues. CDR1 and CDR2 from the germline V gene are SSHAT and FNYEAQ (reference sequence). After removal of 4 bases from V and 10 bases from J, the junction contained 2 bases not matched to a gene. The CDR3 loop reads CASSSDRGSPLHF. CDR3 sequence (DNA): TGTGCCAGCAGCTCGGACAGGGGCTCACCCCTCCACTTT.

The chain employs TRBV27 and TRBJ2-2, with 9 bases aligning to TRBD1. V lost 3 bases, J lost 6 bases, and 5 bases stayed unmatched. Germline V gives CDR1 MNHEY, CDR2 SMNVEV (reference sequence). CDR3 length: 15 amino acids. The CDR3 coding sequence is TGTGCCAGCAGTTTGGGACAGGGTCAAGCCGGGGAGCTGTTTTTT. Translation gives CASSLGQGQAGELFF.

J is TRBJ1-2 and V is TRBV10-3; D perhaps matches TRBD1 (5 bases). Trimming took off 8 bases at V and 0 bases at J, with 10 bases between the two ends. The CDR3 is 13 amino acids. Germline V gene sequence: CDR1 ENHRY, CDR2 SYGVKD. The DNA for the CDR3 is TGTGCCATCGGGGCAGGAGCTAACTATGGCTACACCTTC. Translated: CAIGAGANYGYTF.

Written as DNA, the CDR3 is TGTGCCAGCAGTGAACGGCAGGGGGCGATTAAGGGCAATCAGCCCCAGCATTTT. This codes for CASSERQGAIKGNQPQHF. The chain uses TRBV6-1 and TRBJ1-5; TRBD1 aligns across 8 bases. Unmatched junction bases numbered 11, after V lost 2 bases and J lost 2 bases. Germline loops: CDR1 MNHNS, CDR2 SASEGT. The CDR3 is 18 residues long.

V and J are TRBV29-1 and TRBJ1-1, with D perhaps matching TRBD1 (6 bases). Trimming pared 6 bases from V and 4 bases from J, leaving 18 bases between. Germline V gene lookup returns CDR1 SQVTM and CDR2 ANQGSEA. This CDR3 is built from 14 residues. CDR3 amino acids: CSVGATGTVTEAFF. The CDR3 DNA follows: TGCAGCGTGGGGGCCACAGGGACGGTCACTGAAGCTTTCTTT.

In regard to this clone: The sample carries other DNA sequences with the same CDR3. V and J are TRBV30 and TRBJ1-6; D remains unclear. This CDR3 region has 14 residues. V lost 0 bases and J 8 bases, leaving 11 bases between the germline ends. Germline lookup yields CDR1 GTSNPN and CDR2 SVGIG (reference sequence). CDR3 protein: CAWSVSSGYSPLHF. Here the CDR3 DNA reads TGTGCCTGGAGTGTAAGCTCAGGTTATTCACCCCTCCACTTT.

CDR3 amino acids: CSVDQGMTDPYGYTF. Written as DNA, the CDR3 is TGCAGCGTTGATCAGGGGATGACAGATCCCTATGGCTACACCTTC. This sequence joins TRBV29-1 and TRBJ1-2; tentative D call: TRBD1 (6 bases). The germline V and J ends were trimmed by 3 bases and 4 bases, with 18 bases remaining between them. CDR1 is SQVTM and CDR2 is ANQGSEA in the germline V gene. This CDR3 contains 15 residues.

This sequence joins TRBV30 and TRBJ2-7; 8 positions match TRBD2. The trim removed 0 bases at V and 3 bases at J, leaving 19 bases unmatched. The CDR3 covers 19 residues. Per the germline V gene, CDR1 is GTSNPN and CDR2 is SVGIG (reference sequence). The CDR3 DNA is TGTGCCTGGAGTGTATGGCGCGGGGGGCCACCCGGTCGCCTCTACGAGCAGTACTTC. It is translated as CAWSVWRGGPPGRLYEQYF.

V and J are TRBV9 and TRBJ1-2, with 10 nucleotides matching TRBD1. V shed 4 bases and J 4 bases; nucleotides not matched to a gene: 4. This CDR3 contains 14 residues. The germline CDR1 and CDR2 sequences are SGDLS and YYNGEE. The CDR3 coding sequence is TGTGCCAGCAGCAGACAGGGGGCTGCCTATGGCTACACCTTC. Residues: CASSRQGAAYGYTF. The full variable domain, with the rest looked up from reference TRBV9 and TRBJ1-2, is DSGVTQTPKHLITATGQRVTLRCSPRSGDLSVYWYQQSLDQGLQFLIQYYNGEERAKGNILERFSAQQFPDLHSELNLSSLELGDSALYFCASSRQGAAYGYTFGSGTRLTVV.

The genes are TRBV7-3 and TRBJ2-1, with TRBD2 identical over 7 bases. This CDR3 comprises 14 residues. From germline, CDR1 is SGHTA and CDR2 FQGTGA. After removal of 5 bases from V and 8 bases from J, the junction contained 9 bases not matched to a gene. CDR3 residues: CASSPLGGFDEQFF. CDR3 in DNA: TGTGCCAGCAGCCCACTCGGGGGGTTCGATGAGCAGTTCTTC.

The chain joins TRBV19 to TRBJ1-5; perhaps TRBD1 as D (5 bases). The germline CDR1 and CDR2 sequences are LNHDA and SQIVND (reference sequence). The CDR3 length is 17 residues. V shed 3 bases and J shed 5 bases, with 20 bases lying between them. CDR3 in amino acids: CASSMSYSLGQDQPQHF. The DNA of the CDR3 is TGTGCCAGTAGTATGAGCTATAGCCTCGGACAAGATCAGCCCCAGCATTTT. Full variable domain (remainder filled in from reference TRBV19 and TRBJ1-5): DGGITQSPKYLFRKEGQNVTLSCEQNLNHDAMYWYRQDPGQGLRLIYYSQIVNDFQKGDIAEGYSVSREKKESFPLTVTSAQKNPTAFYLCASSMSYSLGQDQPQHFGDGTRLSIL.

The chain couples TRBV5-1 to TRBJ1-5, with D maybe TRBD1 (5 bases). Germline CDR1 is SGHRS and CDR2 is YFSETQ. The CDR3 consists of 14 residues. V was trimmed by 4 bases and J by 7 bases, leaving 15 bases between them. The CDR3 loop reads CASSPEGPGQPQHF. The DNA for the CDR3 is TGCGCCAGCAGCCCGGAGGGGCCAGGGCAGCCCCAGCATTTT.

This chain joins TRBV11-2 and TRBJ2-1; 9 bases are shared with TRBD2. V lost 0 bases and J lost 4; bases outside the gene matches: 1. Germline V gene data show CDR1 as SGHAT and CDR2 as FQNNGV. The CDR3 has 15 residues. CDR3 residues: CASSLEAGGYNEQFF. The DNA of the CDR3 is TGTGCCAGCAGCTTAGAAGCGGGGGGTTACAATGAGCAGTTCTTC.

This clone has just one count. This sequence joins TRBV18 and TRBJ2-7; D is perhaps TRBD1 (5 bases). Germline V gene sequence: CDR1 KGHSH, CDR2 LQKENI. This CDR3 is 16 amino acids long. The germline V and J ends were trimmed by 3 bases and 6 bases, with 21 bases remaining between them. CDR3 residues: CASSPTIPSGIGEQYF. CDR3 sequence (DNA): TGTGCCAGCTCACCCACAATCCCGTCAGGGATTGGCGAGCAGTACTTC.